A selection of T cell receptor beta chains follows, all from one sample in a study of shared clonotypes between healthy human individuals. Assay: immunoSEQ multiplex PCR; the TCRdb copy retains only in-frame clones and omits some. The sample lists approximately 2.5 million clones; around nine tenths were seen once. What was sequenced was naive CD4+ T cells sorted from blood. These receptors all stem from a man between 18 and 35 years old in good health. CDR3s leave out the opening cysteine and the closing phenylalanine or tryptophan. Fields, in order: D gene, V gene, J gene, CDR3 protein. The D gene is left open where the match is weak.

d_call: -
v_call: TRBV5-1
j_call: TRBJ2-7
cdr3_aa: ASSLRVNYEQY

d_call: -
v_call: TRBV28
j_call: TRBJ2-1
cdr3_aa: ASSPSGREQF

d_call: -
v_call: TRBV7-2
j_call: TRBJ2-5
cdr3_aa: ASSASERRVETQY

d_call: -
v_call: TRBV30
j_call: TRBJ2-7
cdr3_aa: AWILILHEQY

d_call: -
v_call: TRBV5-1
j_call: TRBJ2-7
cdr3_aa: ASSLGVGLYEQY

d_call: -
v_call: TRBV18
j_call: TRBJ2-3
cdr3_aa: ASSPRSDTQY

d_call: -
v_call: TRBV19
j_call: TRBJ2-3
cdr3_aa: ASSTWGTSTDTQY

d_call: -
v_call: TRBV6-1
j_call: TRBJ2-2
cdr3_aa: ASSEGYLYTGELF

d_call: -
v_call: TRBV19
j_call: TRBJ1-6
cdr3_aa: ASSIRGIGSYNSPLH

d_call: -
v_call: TRBV30
j_call: TRBJ2-4
cdr3_aa: AWSVLGRPELVTKNIQY

d_call: -
v_call: TRBV5-6
j_call: TRBJ1-6
cdr3_aa: ASSTGTKSPLH

d_call: -
v_call: TRBV6-1
j_call: TRBJ1-2
cdr3_aa: ASFSPTQGQGYT

d_call: -
v_call: TRBV5-1
j_call: TRBJ2-5
cdr3_aa: ASSLGDLRWEETQY

d_call: -
v_call: TRBV11-1
j_call: TRBJ1-1
cdr3_aa: ASSLGWNTEAF

d_call: -
v_call: TRBV7-3
j_call: TRBJ1-5
cdr3_aa: ASSSHGGQPQH

d_call: -
v_call: TRBV7-2
j_call: TRBJ1-2
cdr3_aa: ASSLGAQGSGYGYT

d_call: -
v_call: TRBV11-2
j_call: TRBJ1-3
cdr3_aa: ASSTGGSGNTIY

d_call: -
v_call: TRBV6-6
j_call: TRBJ2-7
cdr3_aa: ASSPDYEQY

d_call: -
v_call: TRBV6-4
j_call: TRBJ1-2
cdr3_aa: ASSDSGTPPWGYT

d_call: -
v_call: TRBV19
j_call: TRBJ1-4
cdr3_aa: ASSTGWGPREKLF

d_call: -
v_call: TRBV6-6
j_call: TRBJ2-7
cdr3_aa: ASSSVRTSYEQY

d_call: TRBD1
v_call: TRBV30
j_call: TRBJ1-1
cdr3_aa: AWSPWDRGSPEAF

d_call: -
v_call: TRBV5-1
j_call: TRBJ1-6
cdr3_aa: ASSLARDVPNSPLH

d_call: TRBD2
v_call: TRBV5-4
j_call: TRBJ2-2
cdr3_aa: ASSPALAGGPNTGELF

d_call: TRBD1
v_call: TRBV28
j_call: TRBJ2-2
cdr3_aa: ASSFSDRVTGELF

d_call: -
v_call: TRBV5-1
j_call: TRBJ1-4
cdr3_aa: ASSLEVAGSKLF

d_call: -
v_call: TRBV4-3
j_call: TRBJ1-2
cdr3_aa: ASSLYSGGADYGYT

d_call: TRBD2
v_call: TRBV9
j_call: TRBJ2-3
cdr3_aa: ASTRGMASGSTDTQY

d_call: -
v_call: TRBV7-7
j_call: TRBJ2-5
cdr3_aa: ASSFDGGGTQY

d_call: TRBD2
v_call: TRBV27
j_call: TRBJ2-1
cdr3_aa: ASRPGLAGVNEQF

d_call: TRBD1
v_call: TRBV6-1
j_call: TRBJ2-7
cdr3_aa: ASSARTGGYEQY

d_call: TRBD1
v_call: TRBV10-3
j_call: TRBJ2-2
cdr3_aa: ASGQGALTGELF

d_call: TRBD2
v_call: TRBV18
j_call: TRBJ2-1
cdr3_aa: ASSPPGSGGGNYNEQF

d_call: -
v_call: TRBV18
j_call: TRBJ2-7
cdr3_aa: ASSPIVDSYEQY

d_call: -
v_call: TRBV5-6
j_call: TRBJ1-1
cdr3_aa: ASILKGVWTEAF

d_call: TRBD1
v_call: TRBV6-1
j_call: TRBJ2-1
cdr3_aa: ASDIQGRGRDEQF

d_call: -
v_call: TRBV10-3
j_call: TRBJ1-3
cdr3_aa: AISERLEGGGNTIY

d_call: -
v_call: TRBV11-2
j_call: TRBJ2-1
cdr3_aa: ASSRGAALEQF

d_call: -
v_call: TRBV6-6
j_call: TRBJ1-2
cdr3_aa: ASRHKTSPVGYT